This T cell receptor (beta chain) was sequenced in a study of beta chain features in type 1 diabetes. General study results and limits: For cells with high TCR expression, cDNA sequencing could yield over-representation. PCR might preferentially amplify shorter templates, equally in patients and controls.

In germline, CDR1 is SGHTA, CDR2 FQGNSA. The CDR3 has 13 amino acids. V was trimmed by 2 bases and J by 5 bases, leaving 7 bases between them. This clone was seen a handful of times. Its antigen is still unknown. CD45RO/CCR7/CD25/CD127/CD95/CD27 staining was used to isolate CD4+ naive, central memory, regulatory and stem cell-like memory cells by sorting. Sequenced material consisted of expressed TCRB transcripts (all of the isolated RNA was reverse transcribed). Using immunoSEQ multiplex PCR, the repertoire was profiled, and TCRdb retains in-frame clones only, with some absent. Among fewer than 900,000 clones listed, 15% to 20% were seen once.

The clonotype originates from a woman younger than 35 in good health. Sequenced material: naive CD4+ T cells from blood. The chain joins TRBV7-2 to TRBJ2-1; D is undetermined. CDR3 coding DNA: TGTGCCAGCAGCTTACGGAGAAACAATGAGCAGTTCTTC. Its protein is CASSLRRNNEQFF.